A selection of T cell receptor beta chains follows, all from one sample in a study of vaccination effects on CD4 cells after COVID-19. Which antigens these TCRs recognize remains unknown. Measured with immunoSEQ multiplex PCR; TCRdb has only the in-frame clones, and not every one. The data show some 60,000 clones, with approximately 79% seen just once and around 2.8% held by the top ten. The sequences come from CD4+ T cells from PBMCs cultured with HCoV-NL63 spike peptides, collected before COVID-19 vaccination. Receptor source: a human donor who received a COVID-19 vaccine. The CDR3 runs from the conserved cysteine through the conserved F or W. Each record gives: CDR3 length, clone size, V gene, D gene, J gene, CDR3 protein, CDR3 DNA. A D gene is named only where the DNA matches it firmly. Expanded clones get a size class; other rows say once, few or many, or leave the size out.

>14|few|TRBV5-6|-|TRBJ2-2
CASSGAGETGELFF
TGTGCCAGCAGCGGGGCCGGGGAGACCGGGGAGCTGTTTTTT
>14|few|TRBV4-1|TRBD1|TRBJ1-6
CASSRTGVESPLHF
TGCGCCAGCAGCCGGACAGGGGTTGAATCACCCCTCCACTTT
>14|-|TRBV4-1|-|TRBJ2-5
CASSQAQIQETQYF
TGCGCCAGCAGCCAAGCACAGATCCAAGAGACCCAGTACTTC
>17|once|TRBV10-3|TRBD1|TRBJ2-6
CAISDRQGAGGANVLTF
TGTGCCATCAGTGATAGGCAGGGGGCTGGTGGGGCCAACGTCCTGACTTTC
>12|-|TRBV28|-|TRBJ1-2
CASSTGLYGYTF
TGTGCCAGCAGTACGGGCCTCTATGGCTACACCTTC
>15|-|TRBV9|-|TRBJ1-5
CASSAGTLDDQPQHF
TGTGCCAGCAGCGCCGGGACCCTCGACGATCAGCCCCAGCATTTT
>16|-|TRBV5-1|TRBD2|TRBJ2-2
CASSSLTSGATGELFF
TGCGCCAGCAGCTCCCTGACTAGCGGGGCCACCGGGGAGCTGTTTTTT
>11|few|TRBV6-6|-|TRBJ1-3
CASFRPNTIYF
TGTGCCAGCTTCCGCCCTAACACCATATATTTT
>17|-|TRBV5-1|TRBD2|TRBJ2-2
CASSPRGGQGNTGELFF
TGCGCCAGCAGCCCGCGGGGGGGGCAGGGGAACACCGGGGAGCTGTTTTTT
>13|-|TRBV24-1|-|TRBJ1-1
CATSDLKNTEAFF
TGTGCCACCAGTGACCTCAAGAACACTGAAGCTTTCTTT
>15|-|TRBV6-5|-|TRBJ2-3
CASSYRGAGTDTQYF
TGTGCCAGCAGTTACCGGGGGGCCGGGACAGATACGCAGTATTTT
>19|-|TRBV5-1|TRBD1|TRBJ2-5
CASNLGLPQTGPNQETQYF
TGCGCCAGCAACCTAGGACTGCCTCAGACAGGGCCGAACCAAGAGACCCAGTACTTC
>15|-|TRBV4-1|TRBD1|TRBJ1-4
CASSRDRDPNEKLFF
TGCGCCAGCAGCCGAGACAGGGACCCTAATGAAAAACTGTTTTTT
>17|few|TRBV30|TRBD1|TRBJ2-1
CAWSIRRGTGLNNEQFF
TGTGCCTGGAGTATTCGACGCGGGACAGGACTGAACAATGAGCAGTTCTTC
>12|-|TRBV18|-|TRBJ1-1
CASSLKNTEAFF
TGTGCCAGCTCACTGAAGAACACTGAAGCTTTCTTT
>13|-|TRBV5-1|TRBD1|TRBJ2-2
CASSTWTGGELFF
TGCGCCAGCAGCACCTGGACAGGAGGGGAGCTGTTTTTT
>13|few|TRBV18|-|TRBJ1-1
CASSPQGSTEAFF
TGTGCCAGCTCACCTCAGGGGAGCACTGAAGCTTTCTTT
>11|few|TRBV20-1|-|TRBJ1-1
CSASGDTEAFF
TGCAGTGCTAGCGGGGATACTGAAGCTTTCTTT
>14|-|TRBV7-3|TRBD2|TRBJ2-1
CASSPLAGNNEQFF
TGTGCCAGCAGCCCCTTAGCGGGGAACAATGAGCAGTTCTTC
>14|few|TRBV4-1|-|TRBJ2-2
CASSQERDTGELFF
TGCGCCAGCAGCCAAGAGAGGGACACCGGGGAGCTGTTTTTT
>15|-|TRBV10-3|-|TRBJ1-1
CAIRGATGMNTEAFF
TGTGCCATCAGGGGTGCAACAGGGATGAACACTGAAGCTTTCTTT
>15|-|TRBV9|TRBD2|TRBJ2-3
CASSGGLAGTDTQYF
TGTGCCAGCAGCGGCGGACTAGCGGGCACAGATACGCAGTATTTT
>14|-|TRBV5-1|-|TRBJ1-1
CASVPTAGNDEAFF
TGCGCCAGCGTCCCCACCGCGGGGAATGATGAAGCTTTCTTT
>16|-|TRBV9|-|TRBJ1-1
CASSGDGRGTNTEAFF
TGTGCCAGCAGCGGAGACGGCCGTGGGACGAACACTGAAGCTTTCTTT
>14|few|TRBV18|TRBD1|TRBJ1-1
CASSPQGANTEAFF
TGTGCCAGCTCACCACAGGGGGCCAACACTGAAGCTTTCTTT
>14|-|TRBV7-3|TRBD2|TRBJ2-5
CASSTRGGGETQYF
TGTGCCAGCAGTACACGGGGGGGCGGGGAGACCCAGTACTTC
>15|-|TRBV24-1|-|TRBJ2-5
CAASDAQGPGETQYF
TGTGCCGCCAGTGATGCACAGGGCCCCGGAGAGACCCAGTACTTC
>16|-|TRBV20-1|-|TRBJ2-1
CSASWVSGGVSNEQFF
TGCAGTGCTAGTTGGGTCTCAGGCGGGGTGAGCAATGAGCAGTTCTTC
>16|-|TRBV6-5|-|TRBJ1-2
CASSYSSLQQGYGYTF
TGTGCCAGCAGTTACTCGTCTCTTCAGCAGGGCTATGGCTACACCTTC
>13|-|TRBV7-2|-|TRBJ2-5
CASSSRVQETQYF
TGTGCCAGCAGCTCCCGCGTCCAAGAGACCCAGTACTTC
>13|-|TRBV10-3|-|TRBJ2-2
CAIRTGNTGELFF
TGTGCCATCAGGACTGGGAACACCGGGGAGCTGTTTTTT
>15|-|TRBV5-1|TRBD1|TRBJ1-2
CASSLARGQDYGYTF
TGCGCCAGCAGCTTGGCCAGGGGGCAAGACTATGGCTACACCTTC
>16|-|TRBV7-8|TRBD1|TRBJ1-5
CASSVWTGAYNQPQHF
TGTGCCAGCAGCGTATGGACAGGGGCGTACAATCAGCCCCAGCATTTT
>12|-|TRBV7-3|-|TRBJ1-2
CASSATGHSYTF
TGTGCCAGCAGCGCAACCGGGCATTCCTACACCTTC
>14|-|TRBV18|TRBD1|TRBJ1-4
CASSPRTGPEKLFF
TGTGCCAGCTCCCCGAGGACAGGGCCGGAAAAACTGTTTTTT
>11|once|TRBV5-1|-|TRBJ2-1
CASSTESVQFF
TGCGCCAGCAGTACAGAGTCGGTGCAGTTCTTC
>15|-|TRBV9|-|TRBJ2-1
CASSVDYSGGYEQFF
TGTGCCAGCAGCGTAGATTACTCGGGGGGCTATGAGCAGTTCTTC
>13|few|TRBV30|-|TRBJ1-6
CAWSADGPSPLHF
TGTGCCTGGAGTGCGGACGGTCCTTCACCCCTCCACTTT
>14|-|TRBV30|TRBD1|TRBJ2-3
CAWAQGARADTQYF
TGTGCCTGGGCCCAGGGGGCGCGCGCAGATACGCAGTATTTT
>14|few|TRBV7-2|TRBD1|TRBJ1-2
CASFPGQGSYGYTF
TGTGCCAGCTTTCCGGGACAGGGTAGCTATGGCTACACCTTC
>15|-|TRBV6-2/TRBV6-3|-|TRBJ2-3
CASSYRWASTDTQYF
TGTGCCAGCAGTTACAGGTGGGCTAGCACAGATACGCAGTATTTT
>16|-|TRBV4-2|TRBD2|TRBJ2-5
CASSQDGGGAGETQYF
TGTGCCAGCAGCCAAGATGGCGGGGGGGCCGGAGAGACCCAGTACTTC
>16|-|TRBV27|TRBD2|TRBJ2-1
CASSLFGGVSYNEQFF
TGTGCCAGCAGTTTATTCGGGGGGGTGTCCTACAATGAGCAGTTCTTC
>13|-|TRBV29-1|-|TRBJ2-5
CSVAGQLAETQYF
TGCAGCGTGGCTGGACAACTGGCGGAGACCCAGTACTTC
>14|-|TRBV10-1|-|TRBJ2-3
CASSESWVGDTQYF
TGCGCCAGCAGTGAGTCCTGGGTGGGAGATACGCAGTATTTT
>17|-|TRBV28|TRBD1|TRBJ2-2
CASSKTTGGFSTGELFF
TGTGCCAGCAGTAAGACGACAGGGGGCTTCTCCACCGGGGAGCTGTTTTTT